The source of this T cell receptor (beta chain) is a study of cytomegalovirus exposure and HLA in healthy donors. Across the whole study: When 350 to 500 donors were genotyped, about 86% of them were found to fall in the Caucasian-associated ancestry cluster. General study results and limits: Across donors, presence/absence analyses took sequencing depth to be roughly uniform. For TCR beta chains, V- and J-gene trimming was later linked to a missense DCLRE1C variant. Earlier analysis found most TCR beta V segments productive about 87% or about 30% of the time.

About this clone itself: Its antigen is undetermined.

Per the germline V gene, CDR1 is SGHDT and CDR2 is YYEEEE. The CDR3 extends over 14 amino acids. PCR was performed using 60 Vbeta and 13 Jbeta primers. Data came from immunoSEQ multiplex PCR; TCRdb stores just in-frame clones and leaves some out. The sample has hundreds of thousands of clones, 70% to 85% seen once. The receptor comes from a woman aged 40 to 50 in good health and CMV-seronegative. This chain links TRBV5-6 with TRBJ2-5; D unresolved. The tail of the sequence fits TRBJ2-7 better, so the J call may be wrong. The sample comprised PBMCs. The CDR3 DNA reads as TGTGCCAGCAGCTTGGGTGCAGGAACCTACGAGCAGTACTTC. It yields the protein CASSLGAGTYEQYF.